This TCR beta chain appears in the sequencing data of a study of cytomegalovirus exposure and HLA in healthy donors. Study results and caveats: Later analysis showed TCR association rates varying by HLA locus, highest for DRB1 and lowest for HLA-C. The study found most TCR sequences rare, yet found some public TCRs in many donors. Researchers left out some V segments, among them TRBV6-2 and TRBV6-3, as indistinguishable.

With V trimmed by 6 bases and J by 4 bases, 4 bases remained unmatched. This CDR3 has 15 amino acids. Germline values: CDR1 MNHEY, CDR2 SVGAGI. On this clone itself: Its specificity is unknown.

This PCR relied on a set of 60 Vbeta primers and 13 Jbeta primers. Only in-frame clones appear in the TCRdb table, and some are missing; sequencing was by immunoSEQ multiplex PCR. This listing includes around 140,000 clones. The study sampled nominally healthy donors, though unrecorded immune exposures were likely. V gene TRBV6-5 combines with J gene TRBJ2-7; 15 bases align to TRBD2. This TCR was recovered from a male donor in good health and CMV-seronegative. The sample was PBMCs. CDR3 DNA sequence: TGTGCCAGCAGCTCCGGACTAGCGGGGGGGTACGAGCAGTACTTC. This encodes CASSSGLAGGYEQYF.